This TCR beta chain comes out of a study of post-analysis software for immune sequencing data. Study background: There were relapsing-remitting, secondary progressive and progressive-relapsing multiple sclerosis among the disease courses included.

Broader study findings: With TRBV5-6, TRBV5-1 and TRBV20-1 included, 5 or 6 TRBV segments were more frequent in patients than in controls. By F measure, samples from a shared preparation batch strongly co-clustered. Compared with controls, patients showed significantly lower normalized Chao1 diversity.

Concerning this clonotype: Its antigen is not known.

Unique molecular identifiers had been added to the TCR beta cDNA libraries. The authors obtained 500,000 or so cDNA molecules from approximately 1 to 10 million T cells. TCRdb passed the PCR reads through MiXCR, listing each CDR3 protein once. The profile shows hundreds of thousands of distinct CDR3 sequences, roughly 45% of them singletons. CDR3 length: 13 amino acids. V shed 2 bases and J shed 0 bases, with 7 bases lying between them. Germline V CDR1 and CDR2: DFQATT, SNEGSKA (reference sequence). The sequenced sample was blood. The rearrangement links TRBV20-1 to TRBJ1-2; D remains ambiguous. The sequence came from a girl between 5 and 17 years old with multiple sclerosis. The CDR3 region has the DNA TGCAGTGCTAGACAGACATCTAACTATGGCTACACCTTC. Amino acids: CSARQTSNYGYTF.